This TCR beta chain is from a study of blood T cell repertoires in COVID-19. Study-level information: Samples taken during acute and convalescent COVID-19 were collected in the United States, Italy and Spain. The analysed material was cDNA or gDNA that came from T cells, B-cell-depleted T cells, or PBMCs.

Source study methods: Using reference gene primer amplification, nucleated cell counts were estimated. The repertoire was sequenced with immunoSEQ multiplex PCR; TCRdb's copy has only in-frame clones and lacks some. D and trimming were read from the DNA, whereas the V and J calls and clone size are those reported in that table. The table has about 140,000 clones, about four fifths seen once. V shed 3 bases and J shed 2 bases, with 14 bases lying between them. CDR3 length equals 15 residues. The germline V gene has CDR1 MNHNY and CDR2 SVGAGI (reference sequence). The TCR sequence derives from a man aged 65 to 79 who had recovered from COVID-19. The V and J genes are TRBV6-6 and TRBJ2-7; D call uncertain. The sample was peripheral blood. This CDR3 reads CASSYEISVTYEQYF. CDR3 in DNA: TGTGCCAGCAGTTATGAGATAAGCGTAACCTACGAGCAGTACTTC.